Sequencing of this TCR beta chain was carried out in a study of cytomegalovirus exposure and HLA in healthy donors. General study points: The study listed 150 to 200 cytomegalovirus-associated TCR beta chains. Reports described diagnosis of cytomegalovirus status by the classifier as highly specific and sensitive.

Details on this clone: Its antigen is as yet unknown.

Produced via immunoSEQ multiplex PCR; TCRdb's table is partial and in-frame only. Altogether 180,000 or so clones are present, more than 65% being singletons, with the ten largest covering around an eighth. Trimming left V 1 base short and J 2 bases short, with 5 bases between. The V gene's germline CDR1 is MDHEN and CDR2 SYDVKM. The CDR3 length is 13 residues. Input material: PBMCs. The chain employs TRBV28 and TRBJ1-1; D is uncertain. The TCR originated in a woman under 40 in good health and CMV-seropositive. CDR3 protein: CASSLSPNTEAFF. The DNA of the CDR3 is TGTGCCAGCAGTTTATCCCCAAACACTGAAGCTTTCTTT.